Given below is one T cell receptor (beta chain) in context. The sample belongs to a study of control samples from healthy donors and cancer patients. CDR1 is MNHEY and CDR2 is SMNVEV in the germline V gene (reference sequence). Trimming removed 10 bases from V and 0 bases from J, with 19 bases in between. CDR3 size: 15 residues. Clones were read by immunoSEQ multiplex PCR, and TCRdb kept only the in-frame ones, dropping some. The table has about 92,000 clones, roughly four fifths seen once. The material sequenced was blood. This chain connects TRBV27 to TRBJ2-7; D unclear. The source is a woman aged 60-75 years in good health. The CDR3 here is CATFKWQATSYEQYF. The CDR3, as DNA: TGTGCCACCTTCAAATGGCAGGCCACCTCCTACGAGCAGTACTTC.